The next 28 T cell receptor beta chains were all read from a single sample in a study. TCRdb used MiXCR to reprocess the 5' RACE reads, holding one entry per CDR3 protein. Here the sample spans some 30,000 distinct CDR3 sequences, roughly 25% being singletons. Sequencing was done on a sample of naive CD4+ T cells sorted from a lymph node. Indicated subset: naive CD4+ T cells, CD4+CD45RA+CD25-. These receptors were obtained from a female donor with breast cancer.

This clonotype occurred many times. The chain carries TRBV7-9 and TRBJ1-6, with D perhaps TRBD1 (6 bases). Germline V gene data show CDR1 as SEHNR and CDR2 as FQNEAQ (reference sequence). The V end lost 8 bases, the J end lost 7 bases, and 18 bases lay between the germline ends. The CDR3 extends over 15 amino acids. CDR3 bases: TGTGCCAGCCTAGCAGCCGGACAGACAAATTCACCCCTCCACTTT. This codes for CASLAAGQTNSPLHF.

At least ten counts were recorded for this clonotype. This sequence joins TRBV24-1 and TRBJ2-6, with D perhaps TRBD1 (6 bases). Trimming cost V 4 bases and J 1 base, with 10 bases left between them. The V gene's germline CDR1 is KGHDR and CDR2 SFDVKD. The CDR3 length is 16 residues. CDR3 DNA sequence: TGTGCCACCAGTGAGAGGACAGTGTCTGGGGCCAACGTCCTGACTTTC. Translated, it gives CATSERTVSGANVLTF.

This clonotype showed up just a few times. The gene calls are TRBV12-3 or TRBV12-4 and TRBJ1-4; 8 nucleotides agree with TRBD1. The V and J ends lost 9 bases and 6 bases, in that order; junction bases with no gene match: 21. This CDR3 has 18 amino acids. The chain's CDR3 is CASRQPSLPGGGDEKLFF. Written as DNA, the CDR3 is TGTGCCAGTCGCCAGCCGTCGTTACCAGGGGGCGGGGATGAAAAACTGTTTTTT.

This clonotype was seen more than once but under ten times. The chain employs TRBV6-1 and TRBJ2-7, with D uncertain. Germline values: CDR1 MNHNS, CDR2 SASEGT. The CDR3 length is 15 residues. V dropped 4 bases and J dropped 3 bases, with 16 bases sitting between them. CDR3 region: CASSASVIGFYEQYF. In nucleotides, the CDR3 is TGTGCCAGCAGTGCAAGTGTGATCGGGTTCTACGAGCAGTACTTC.

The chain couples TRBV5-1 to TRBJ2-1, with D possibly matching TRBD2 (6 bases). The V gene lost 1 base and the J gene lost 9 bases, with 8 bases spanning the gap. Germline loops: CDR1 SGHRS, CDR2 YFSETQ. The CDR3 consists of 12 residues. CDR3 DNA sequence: TGCGCCAGCAGCTTGACTAGCAGTGAGCAGTTCTTC. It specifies CASSLTSSEQFF.

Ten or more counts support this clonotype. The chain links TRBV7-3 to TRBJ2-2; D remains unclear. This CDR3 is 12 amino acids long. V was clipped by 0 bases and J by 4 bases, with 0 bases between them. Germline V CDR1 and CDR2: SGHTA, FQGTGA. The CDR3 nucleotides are TGTGCCAGCAGCTTAACCACCGGGGAGCTGTTTTTT. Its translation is CASSLTTGELFF.

The CDR3: CASSGTLQSGGYTF. CDR3 DNA: TGTGCCAGCAGTGGAACTCTCCAGAGCGGTGGCTACACCTTC. The chain recombines TRBV6-1 with TRBJ1-2; D not certain. V was pared by 4 bases and J by 7 bases, with 16 bases between. CDR3 size: 14 residues. Germline lookup yields CDR1 MNHNS and CDR2 SASEGT.

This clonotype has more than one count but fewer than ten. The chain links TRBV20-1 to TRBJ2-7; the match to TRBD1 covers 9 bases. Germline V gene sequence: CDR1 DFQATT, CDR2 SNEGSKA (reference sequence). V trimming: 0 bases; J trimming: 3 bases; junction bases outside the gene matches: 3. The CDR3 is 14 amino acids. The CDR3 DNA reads TGCAGTGCTAGAGACAAGACAGGGGGCTACGAGCAGTACTTC. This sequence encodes CSARDKTGGYEQYF.

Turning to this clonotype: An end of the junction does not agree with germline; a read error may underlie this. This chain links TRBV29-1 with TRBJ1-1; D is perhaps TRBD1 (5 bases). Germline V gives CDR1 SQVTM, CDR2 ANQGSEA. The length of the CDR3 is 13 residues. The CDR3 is CSTSQGVNTAAFF. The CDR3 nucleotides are TGCAGCACGTCTCAGGGAGTGAACACTGCAGCTTTCTTT.

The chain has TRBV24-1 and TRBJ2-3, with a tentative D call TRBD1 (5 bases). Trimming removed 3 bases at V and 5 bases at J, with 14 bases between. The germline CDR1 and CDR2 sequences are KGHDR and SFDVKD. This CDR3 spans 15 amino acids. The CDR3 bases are TGTGCCACCAGTGATCCAGGGCAAATCCAAGATACGCAGTATTTT. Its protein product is CATSDPGQIQDTQYF.

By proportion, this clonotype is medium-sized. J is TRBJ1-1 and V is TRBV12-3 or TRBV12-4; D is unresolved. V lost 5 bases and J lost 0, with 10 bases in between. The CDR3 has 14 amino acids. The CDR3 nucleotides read TGTGCCAGCAGTCCCCTGACCATGAACACTGAAGCTTTCTTT. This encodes CASSPLTMNTEAFF.

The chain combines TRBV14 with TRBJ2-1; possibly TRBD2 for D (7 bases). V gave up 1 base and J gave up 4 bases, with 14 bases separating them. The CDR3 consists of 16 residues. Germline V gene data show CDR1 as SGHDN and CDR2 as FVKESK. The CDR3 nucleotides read TGTGCCAGCAGCCAAGCGGGCGGGGGCCAATACAATGAGCAGTTCTTC. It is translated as CASSQAGGGQYNEQFF.

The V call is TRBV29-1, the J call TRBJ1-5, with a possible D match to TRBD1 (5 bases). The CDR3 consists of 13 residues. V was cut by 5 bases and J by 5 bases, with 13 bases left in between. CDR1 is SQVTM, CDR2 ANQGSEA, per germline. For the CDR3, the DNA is TGCAGCGTTCTGGGGGTTCCTGATCAGCCCCAGCATTTT. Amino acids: CSVLGVPDQPQHF.

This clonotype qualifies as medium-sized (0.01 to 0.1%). The CDR3 region is CASSATASGANVLTF. CDR3 nucleotide sequence: TGTGCCAGCAGCGCAACAGCCTCTGGGGCCAACGTCCTGACTTTC. The rearrangement uses TRBV7-3 and TRBJ2-6; D gene unclear. This CDR3 comprises 15 residues. V dropped 5 bases and J dropped 0 bases, with 8 bases sitting between them. In germline, CDR1 is SGHTA, CDR2 FQGTGA.

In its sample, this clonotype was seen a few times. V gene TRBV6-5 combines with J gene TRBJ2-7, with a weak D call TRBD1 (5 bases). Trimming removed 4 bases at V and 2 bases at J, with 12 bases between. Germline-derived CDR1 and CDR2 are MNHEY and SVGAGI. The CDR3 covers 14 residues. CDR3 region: CASSFQTDTYEQYF. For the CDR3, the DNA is TGTGCCAGCAGTTTCCAGACGGACACCTACGAGCAGTACTTC.

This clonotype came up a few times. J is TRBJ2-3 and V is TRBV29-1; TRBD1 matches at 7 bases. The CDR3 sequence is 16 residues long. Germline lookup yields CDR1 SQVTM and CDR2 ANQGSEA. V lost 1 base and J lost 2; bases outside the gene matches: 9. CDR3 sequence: CSVEGPRQGHTDTQYF. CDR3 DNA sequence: TGCAGCGTTGAAGGCCCCCGACAGGGACACACAGATACGCAGTATTTT.

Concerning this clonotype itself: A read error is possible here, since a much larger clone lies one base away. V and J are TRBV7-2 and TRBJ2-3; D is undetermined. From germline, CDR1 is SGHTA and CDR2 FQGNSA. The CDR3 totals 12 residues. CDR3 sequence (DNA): TGTGCCAGCAGACTAAACACAAATACGCAGTATTTT. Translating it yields CASRLNTNTQYF.

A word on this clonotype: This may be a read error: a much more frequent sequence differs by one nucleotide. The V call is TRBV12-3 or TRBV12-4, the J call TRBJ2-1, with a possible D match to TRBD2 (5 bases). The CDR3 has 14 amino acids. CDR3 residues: CASSLRGHYIEQFF. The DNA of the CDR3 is TGTGCCAGCAGTTTGCGAGGGCATTACATTGAGCAGTTCTTC.

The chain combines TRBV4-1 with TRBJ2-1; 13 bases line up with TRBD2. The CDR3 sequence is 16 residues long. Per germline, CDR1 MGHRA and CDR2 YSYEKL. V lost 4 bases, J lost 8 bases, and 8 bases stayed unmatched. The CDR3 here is CASSLRLAGGLHEQFF. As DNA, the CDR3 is TGCGCCAGCAGCCTCCGACTAGCGGGAGGACTTCATGAGCAGTTCTTC.

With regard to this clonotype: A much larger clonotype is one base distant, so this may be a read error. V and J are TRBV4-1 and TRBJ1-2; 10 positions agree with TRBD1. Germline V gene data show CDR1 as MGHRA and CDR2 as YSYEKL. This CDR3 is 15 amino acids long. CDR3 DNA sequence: TGCGCCAGCAACCAAGATGGGACAGGGGACTATGGCTACACCTTC. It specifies CASNQDGTGDYGYTF.

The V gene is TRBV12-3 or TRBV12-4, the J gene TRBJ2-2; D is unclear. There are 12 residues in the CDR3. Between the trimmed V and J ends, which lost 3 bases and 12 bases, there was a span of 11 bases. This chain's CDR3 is CASSLVRRQLFF. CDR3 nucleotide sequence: TGTGCCAGCAGTTTGGTTAGGCGACAGCTGTTTTTT.

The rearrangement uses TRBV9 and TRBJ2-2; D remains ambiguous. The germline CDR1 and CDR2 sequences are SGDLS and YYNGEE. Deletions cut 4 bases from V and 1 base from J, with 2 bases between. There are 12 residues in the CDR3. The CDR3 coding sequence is TGTGCCAGCAGCATGAACACCGGGGAGCTGTTTTTT. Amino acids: CASSMNTGELFF.

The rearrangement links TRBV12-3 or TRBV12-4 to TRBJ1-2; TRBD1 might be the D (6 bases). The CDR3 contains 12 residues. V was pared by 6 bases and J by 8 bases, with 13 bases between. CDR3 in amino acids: CASSPGGRGYTF. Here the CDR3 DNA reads TGTGCCAGCAGCCCCGGGGGGCGAGGCTACACCTTC.

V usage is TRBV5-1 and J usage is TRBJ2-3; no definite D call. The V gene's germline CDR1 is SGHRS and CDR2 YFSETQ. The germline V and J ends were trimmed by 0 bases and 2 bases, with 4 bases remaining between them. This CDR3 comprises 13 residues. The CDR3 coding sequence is TGCGCCAGCAGCTTGGAACTCACAGATACGCAGTATTTT. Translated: CASSLELTDTQYF.

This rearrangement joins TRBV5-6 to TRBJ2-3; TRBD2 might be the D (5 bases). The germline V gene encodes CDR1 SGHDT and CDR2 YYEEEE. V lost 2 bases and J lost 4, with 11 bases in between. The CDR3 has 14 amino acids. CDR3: CASSFSRGADTQYF. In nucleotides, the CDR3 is TGTGCCAGCAGCTTTTCTCGGGGTGCAGATACGCAGTATTTT.

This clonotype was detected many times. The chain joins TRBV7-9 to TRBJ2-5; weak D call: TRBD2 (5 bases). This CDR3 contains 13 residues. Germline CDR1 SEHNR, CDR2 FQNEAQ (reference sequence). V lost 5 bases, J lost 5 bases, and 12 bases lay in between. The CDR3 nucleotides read TGTGCCAGCAGCACCCTAGCAGCGGAGACCCAGTACTTC. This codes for CASSTLAAETQYF.

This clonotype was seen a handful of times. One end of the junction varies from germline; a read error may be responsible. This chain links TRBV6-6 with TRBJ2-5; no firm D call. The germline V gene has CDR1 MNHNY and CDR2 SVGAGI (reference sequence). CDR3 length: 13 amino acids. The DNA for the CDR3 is TGTGCCATCAGTGAGACTGAAGAAGAGACCCAGTACTTC. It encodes CAISETEEETQYF.

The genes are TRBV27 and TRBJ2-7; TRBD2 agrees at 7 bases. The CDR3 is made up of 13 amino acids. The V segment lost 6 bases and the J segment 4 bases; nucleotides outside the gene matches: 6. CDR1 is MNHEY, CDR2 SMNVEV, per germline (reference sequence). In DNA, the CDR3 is TGTGCCAGCAGAGGGGAGGGCCAATACGAGCAGTACTTC. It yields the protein CASRGEGQYEQYF.